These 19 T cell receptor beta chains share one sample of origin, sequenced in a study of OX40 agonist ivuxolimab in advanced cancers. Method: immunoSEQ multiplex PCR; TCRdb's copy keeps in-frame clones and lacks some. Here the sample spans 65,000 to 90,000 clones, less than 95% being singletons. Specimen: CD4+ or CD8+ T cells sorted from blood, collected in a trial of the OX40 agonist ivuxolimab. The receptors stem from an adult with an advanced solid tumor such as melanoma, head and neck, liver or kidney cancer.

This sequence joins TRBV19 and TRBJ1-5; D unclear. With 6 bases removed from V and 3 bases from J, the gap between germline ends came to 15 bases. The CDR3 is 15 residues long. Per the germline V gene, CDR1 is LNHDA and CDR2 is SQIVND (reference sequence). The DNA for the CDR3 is TGTGCCAGTAGAAAACAGCCCAGGCCCAATCAGCCCCAGCATTTT. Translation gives CASRKQPRPNQPQHF.

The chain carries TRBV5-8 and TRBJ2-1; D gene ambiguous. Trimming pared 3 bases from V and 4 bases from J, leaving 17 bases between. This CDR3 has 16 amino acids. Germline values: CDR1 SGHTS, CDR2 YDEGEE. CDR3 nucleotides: TGTGCCAGCAGCTGGGGAACGGACCCCGAGTACAATGAGCAGTTCTTC. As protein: CASSWGTDPEYNEQFF. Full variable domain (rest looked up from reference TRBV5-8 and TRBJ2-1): EAGVTQSPTHLIKTRGQQATLRCSPISGHTSVYWYQQALGLGLQFLLWYDEGEERNRGNFPPRFSGRQFPNYSSELNVNALELEDSALYLCASSWGTDPEYNEQFFGPGTRLTVL.

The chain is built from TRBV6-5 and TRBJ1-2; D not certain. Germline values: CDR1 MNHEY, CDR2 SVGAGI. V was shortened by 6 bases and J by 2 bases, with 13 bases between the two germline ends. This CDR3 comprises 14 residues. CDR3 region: CASSLIHENYGYTF. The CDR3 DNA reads TGTGCCAGCAGCCTAATACACGAAAACTATGGCTACACCTTC.

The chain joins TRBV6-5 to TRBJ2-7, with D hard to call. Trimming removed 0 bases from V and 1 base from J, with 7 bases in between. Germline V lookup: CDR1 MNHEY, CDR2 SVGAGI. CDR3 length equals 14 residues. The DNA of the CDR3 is TGTGCCAGCAGTTACTCGATCAATTCCTACGAGCAGTACGTC. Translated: CASSYSINSYEQYV.

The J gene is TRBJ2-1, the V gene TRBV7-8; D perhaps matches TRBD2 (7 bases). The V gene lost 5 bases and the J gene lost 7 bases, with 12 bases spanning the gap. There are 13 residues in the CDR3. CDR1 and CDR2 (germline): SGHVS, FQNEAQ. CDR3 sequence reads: CASSKGGVNEQFF. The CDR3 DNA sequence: TGTGCCAGCAGCAAGGGGGGGGTTAATGAGCAGTTCTTC. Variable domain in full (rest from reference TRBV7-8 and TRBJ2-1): GAGVSQSPRYKVAKRGQDVALRCDPISGHVSLFWYQQALGQGPEFLTYFQNEAQLDKSGLPSDRFFAERPEGSVSTLKIQRTQQEDSAVYLCASSKGGVNEQFFGPGTRLTVL.

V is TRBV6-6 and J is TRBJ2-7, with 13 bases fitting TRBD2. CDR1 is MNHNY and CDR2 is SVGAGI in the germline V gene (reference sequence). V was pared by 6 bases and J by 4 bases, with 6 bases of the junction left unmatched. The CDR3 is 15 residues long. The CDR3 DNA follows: TGTGCCAGCAGCCTCGGACTAGCGGGAGAGTACGAGCAGTACGTC. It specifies CASSLGLAGEYEQYV.

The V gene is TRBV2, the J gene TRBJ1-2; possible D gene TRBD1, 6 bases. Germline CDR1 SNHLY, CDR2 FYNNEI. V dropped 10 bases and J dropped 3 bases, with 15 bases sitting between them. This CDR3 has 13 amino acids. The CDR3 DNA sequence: TGTGCCAAAACAGGGTTCGGCGACTATGGCTACACCTTC. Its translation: CAKTGFGDYGYTF.

The CDR3 reads CASSYSGLGYNEQFF. The DNA of the CDR3 is TGTGCCAGCAGTTACTCGGGACTGGGATACAATGAGCAGTTCTTC. The genes are TRBV6-5 and TRBJ2-1, with D perhaps TRBD2 (6 bases). Germline V lookup: CDR1 MNHEY, CDR2 SVGAGI. This CDR3 is built from 15 residues. V dropped 0 bases and J dropped 4 bases, with 10 bases sitting between them.

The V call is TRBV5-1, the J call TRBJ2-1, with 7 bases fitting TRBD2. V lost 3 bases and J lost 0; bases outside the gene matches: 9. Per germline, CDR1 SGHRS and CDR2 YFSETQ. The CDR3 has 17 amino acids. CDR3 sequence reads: CASSWGLRHNSYNEQFF. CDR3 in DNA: TGCGCCAGCAGCTGGGGACTACGACACAACTCCTACAATGAGCAGTTCTTC.

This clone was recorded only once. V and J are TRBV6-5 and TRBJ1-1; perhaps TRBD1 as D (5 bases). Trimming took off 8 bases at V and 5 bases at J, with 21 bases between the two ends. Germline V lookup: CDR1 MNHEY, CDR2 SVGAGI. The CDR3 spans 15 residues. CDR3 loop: CASGYGAGMGTEAFF. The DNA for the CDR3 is TGTGCCAGCGGCTACGGGGCGGGGATGGGAACTGAAGCTTTCTTT.

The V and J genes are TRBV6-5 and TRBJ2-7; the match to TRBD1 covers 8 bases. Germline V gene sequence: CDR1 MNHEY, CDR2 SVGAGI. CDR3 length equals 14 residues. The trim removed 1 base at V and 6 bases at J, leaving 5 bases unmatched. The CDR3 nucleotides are TGTGCCAGCAGTTACTATAGAACAGGGGGCGAGCAGTACTTC. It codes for CASSYYRTGGEQYF.

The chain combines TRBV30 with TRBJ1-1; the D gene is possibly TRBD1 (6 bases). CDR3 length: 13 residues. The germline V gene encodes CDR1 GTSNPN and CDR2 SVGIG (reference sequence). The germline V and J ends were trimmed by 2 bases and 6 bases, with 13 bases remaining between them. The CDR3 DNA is TGTGCCTGGAGTCGAGGCGGGGGGCCTGAAGCTTTCTTT. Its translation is CAWSRGGGPEAFF.

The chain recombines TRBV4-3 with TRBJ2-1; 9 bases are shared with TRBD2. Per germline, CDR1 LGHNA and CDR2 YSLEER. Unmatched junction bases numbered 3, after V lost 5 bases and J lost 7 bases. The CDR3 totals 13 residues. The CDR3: CASSWTSENEQFF. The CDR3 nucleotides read TGCGCCAGCAGCTGGACTAGCGAAAATGAGCAGTTCTTC.

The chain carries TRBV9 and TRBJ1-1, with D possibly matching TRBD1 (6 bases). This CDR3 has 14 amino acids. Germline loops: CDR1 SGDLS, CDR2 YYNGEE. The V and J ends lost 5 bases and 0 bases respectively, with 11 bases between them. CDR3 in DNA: TGTGCCAGCAGTTCGGACAGCTTGAACACTGAAGCTTTCTTT. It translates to CASSSDSLNTEAFF.

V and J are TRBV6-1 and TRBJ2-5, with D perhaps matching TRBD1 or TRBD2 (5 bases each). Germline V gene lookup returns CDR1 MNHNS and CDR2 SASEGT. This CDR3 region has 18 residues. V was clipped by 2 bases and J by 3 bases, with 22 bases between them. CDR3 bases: TGTGCCAGCAGTGAAATTTGGTCCACTGGGACCGGGGAAGAGACCCAGTACTTC. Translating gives CASSEIWSTGTGEETQYF.

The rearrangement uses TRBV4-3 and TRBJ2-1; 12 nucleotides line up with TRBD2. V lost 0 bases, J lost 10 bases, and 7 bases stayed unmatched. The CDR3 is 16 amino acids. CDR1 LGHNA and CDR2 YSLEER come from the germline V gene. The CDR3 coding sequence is TGCGCCAGCAGCCAAGAGACTAGCGGGAGATTTTGGGAGCAGTTCTTC. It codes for CASSQETSGRFWEQFF.

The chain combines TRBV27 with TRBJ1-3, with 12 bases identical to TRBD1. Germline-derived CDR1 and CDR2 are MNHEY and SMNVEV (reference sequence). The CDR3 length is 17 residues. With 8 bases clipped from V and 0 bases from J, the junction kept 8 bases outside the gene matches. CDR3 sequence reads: CASAGTGGPYSGNTIYF. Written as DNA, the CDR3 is TGTGCCAGCGCGGGGACAGGGGGCCCCTACTCTGGAAACACCATATATTTT.

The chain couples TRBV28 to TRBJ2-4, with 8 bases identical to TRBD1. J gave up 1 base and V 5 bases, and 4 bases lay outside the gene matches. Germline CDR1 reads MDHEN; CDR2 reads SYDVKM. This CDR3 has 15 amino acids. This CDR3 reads CASSQGAVAKNIQYF. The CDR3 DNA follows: TGTGCCAGCAGTCAGGGGGCTGTCGCCAAAAACATTCAGTACTTC.

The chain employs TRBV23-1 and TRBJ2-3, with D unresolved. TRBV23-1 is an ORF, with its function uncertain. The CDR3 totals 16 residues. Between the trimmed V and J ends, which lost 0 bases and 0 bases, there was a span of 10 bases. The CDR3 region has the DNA TGCGCCAGCAGTCAATCGCAAGTCAAGAGCACAGATACGCAGTATTTT. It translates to CASSQSQVKSTDTQYF.